This T cell receptor (beta chain) was retrieved from a study of T-cell reconstitution after alpha-beta-depleted transplantation in children. Unique molecular identifiers were used in preparing the TCRbeta library. TCRdb used MiXCR to reprocess the PCR reads, holding one entry per CDR3 protein. The sample includes roughly 500,000 distinct CDR3 sequences, roughly 33% of them seen just once. The length of the CDR3 is 11 residues. Trimming removed 6 bases at V and 5 bases at J, with 11 bases between. Looked up from germline, CDR1 is DFQATT and CDR2 is SNEGSKA (reference sequence). This clonotype was found a few times.

This receptor was identified in a human donor who donated a stem cell graft to a child with aplastic anemia. The chain couples TRBV20-1 to TRBJ2-7, with D possibly matching TRBD1 (6 bases). The source material was PBMCs from the stem cell graft donor, sampled from the stem cell graft. CDR3 bases: TGCAGTGCCCGCCCAGGGGACGAGCAGTACTTC. The encoded protein is CSARPGDEQYF.